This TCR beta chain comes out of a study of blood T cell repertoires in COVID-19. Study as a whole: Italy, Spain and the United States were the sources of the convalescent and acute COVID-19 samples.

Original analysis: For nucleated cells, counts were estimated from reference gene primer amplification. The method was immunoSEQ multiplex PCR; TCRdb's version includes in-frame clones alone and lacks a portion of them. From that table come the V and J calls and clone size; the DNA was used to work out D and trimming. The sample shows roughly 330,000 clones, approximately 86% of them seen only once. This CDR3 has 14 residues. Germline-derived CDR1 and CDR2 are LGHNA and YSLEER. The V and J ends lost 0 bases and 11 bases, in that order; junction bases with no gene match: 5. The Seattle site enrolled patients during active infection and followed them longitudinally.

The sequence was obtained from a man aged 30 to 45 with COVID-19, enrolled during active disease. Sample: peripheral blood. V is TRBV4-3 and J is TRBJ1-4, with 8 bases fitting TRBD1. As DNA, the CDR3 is TGCGCCAGCAGCCAAGAACGACAGGGGTGGAAACTGTTTTTT. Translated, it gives CASSQERQGWKLFF.